The 13 T cell receptor beta chains presented below share a single source sample, sequenced in a study of blood T cell repertoires in COVID-19. Using immunoSEQ multiplex PCR, the repertoire was profiled, and TCRdb retains in-frame clones only, with some absent. The sample lists about 250,000 clones, 75% to 90% seen once, with around 0.8% in the top ten. The sample comprised peripheral blood. The receptors derive from a man in his thirties or forties with acute or convalescent COVID-19.

This chain joins TRBV27 and TRBJ2-5, with TRBD2 matching over 12 bases. The CDR3 runs to 16 residues. Looked up from germline, CDR1 is MNHEY and CDR2 is SMNVEV (reference sequence). The V and J ends lost 6 bases and 7 bases, in that order; junction bases with no gene match: 12. The CDR3, as DNA: TGTGCCAGCAGGGGGATCGGGACTAGCGGGTTTGGGACCCAGTACTTC. This translates into CASRGIGTSGFGTQYF.

This clone was seen a single time. The rearrangement joins TRBV9 to TRBJ1-5; D unclear. The germline V and J ends were trimmed by 3 bases and 5 bases, with 12 bases remaining between them. CDR1 is SGDLS and CDR2 is YYNGEE in the germline V gene. This CDR3 spans 14 amino acids. CDR3 protein: CASSAGEWHQPQHF. The CDR3 coding sequence is TGTGCCAGCAGCGCCGGGGAGTGGCATCAGCCCCAGCATTTT. Complete variable domain (other parts from reference TRBV9 and TRBJ1-5): DSGVTQTPKHLITATGQRVTLRCSPRSGDLSVYWYQQSLDQGLQFLIQYYNGEERAKGNILERFSAQQFPDLHSELNLSSLELGDSALYFCASSAGEWHQPQHFGDGTRLSIL.

The rearrangement joins TRBV9 to TRBJ2-5, with D perhaps matching TRBD2 (6 bases). In germline, CDR1 is SGDLS, CDR2 YYNGEE. V was pared by 4 bases and J by 2 bases, with 21 bases between. The CDR3 spans 17 residues. The CDR3 coding sequence is TGTGCCAGCAGCCGAGCCCCAGGAGGGTCCGTTCAAGAGACCCAGTACTTC. It translates to CASSRAPGGSVQETQYF.

V gene TRBV4-2 combines with J gene TRBJ2-7, with TRBD2 as a possible D gene (6 bases). This CDR3 comprises 15 residues. V lost 1 base and J 6 bases, leaving 16 bases between the germline ends. Germline CDR1 reads LGHNA; CDR2 reads YNFKEQ. The CDR3 region is CASSQAGGDPREQYF. The CDR3 DNA reads as TGTGCCAGCAGCCAAGCAGGAGGGGACCCTCGCGAGCAGTACTTC.

V gene TRBV5-4 combines with J gene TRBJ2-1; 9 positions agree with TRBD2. Trimming cost V 3 bases and J 8 bases; bases outside gene matches: 12. The germline V gene encodes CDR1 SGHNT and CDR2 YYREEE (reference sequence). The CDR3 length is 16 residues. This CDR3 is CASSSGGSGSFHEQFF. The DNA for the CDR3 is TGTGCCAGCAGCTCCGGGGGTAGCGGGAGCTTTCATGAGCAGTTCTTC.

The chain is built from TRBV7-8 and TRBJ2-3; 9 nucleotides line up with TRBD2. V was pared by 2 bases and J by 1 base, with 4 bases of the junction left unmatched. The CDR3 is 16 residues long. Germline CDR1 SGHVS, CDR2 FQNEAQ. The CDR3 DNA is TGTGCCAGCAGCTTAAGGGCTAGCGGGGGCACAGATACGCAGTATTTT. This codes for CASSLRASGGTDTQYF.

In its sample, this clone was seen many times. CDR3: CASSEIMNTEAFF. CDR3 DNA sequence: TGTGCCAGCAGTGAAATAATGAACACTGAAGCTTTCTTT. The gene calls are TRBV2 and TRBJ1-1; unclear D gene. This CDR3 contains 13 residues. CDR1 and CDR2 from the germline V gene are SNHLY and FYNNEI. V was cut by 2 bases and J by 0 bases, with 4 bases left in between.

This clone was seen a handful of times. This sequence joins TRBV7-6 and TRBJ2-1; D is possibly TRBD2 (6 bases). V was cut by 5 bases and J by 4 bases, with 6 bases left in between. The CDR3 runs to 12 residues. Germline V gene lookup returns CDR1 SGHVS and CDR2 FNYEAQ. The chain's CDR3 is CASSREYNEQFF. The CDR3, as DNA: TGTGCCAGCAGCCGGGAGTACAATGAGCAGTTCTTC.

This chain joins TRBV2 and TRBJ1-2; D remains unclear. The ends were cut back, 7 bases at V and 3 bases at J, with 12 bases in the middle. Germline-derived CDR1 and CDR2 are SNHLY and FYNNEI. The CDR3 has 13 residues. CDR3 coding DNA: TGTGCCAGCATTCTCGGTCCCTACTATGGCTACACCTTC. Protein: CASILGPYYGYTF. Full variable domain (missing parts from reference TRBV2 and TRBJ1-2): EPEVTQTPSHQVTQMGQEVILRCVPISNHLYFYWYRQILGQKVEFLVSFYNNEISEKSEIFDDQFSVERPDGSNFTLKIRSTKLEDSAMYFCASILGPYYGYTFGSGTRLTVV.

The chain uses TRBV3-1 (or the pseudogene TRBV3-2) and TRBJ1-3, with TRBD1 as a possible D gene (6 bases). The germline V gene encodes CDR1 LGHDT and CDR2 YNNKEL (reference sequence). Trimming pared 4 bases from V and 0 bases from J, leaving 13 bases between. This CDR3 region has 16 residues. CDR3 protein: CASSLRGYFSGNTIYF. For the CDR3, the DNA is TGTGCCAGCAGCCTGAGGGGGTACTTCTCTGGAAACACCATATATTTT.

V and J are TRBV12-3 or TRBV12-4 and TRBJ2-3; TRBD1 might be the D (5 bases). Deletions cut 7 bases from V and 8 bases from J, with 13 bases between. CDR3 length: 12 residues. CDR3 amino acids: CASTRQWSTQYF. Written as DNA, the CDR3 is TGTGCCAGCACCAGACAGTGGAGTACGCAGTATTTT.

This chain uses TRBV7-6 with TRBJ1-5; D not resolved. The V end lost 2 bases, the J end lost 0 bases, and 5 bases lay between the germline ends. This CDR3 comprises 14 residues. Germline loops: CDR1 SGHVS, CDR2 FNYEAQ. CDR3 amino acids: CASSLTGSNQPQHF. CDR3 DNA sequence: TGTGCCAGCAGCTTAACTGGTAGCAATCAGCCCCAGCATTTT.

This clone appeared once. The J gene is TRBJ2-1, the V gene TRBV4-1, with a tentative D call TRBD1 (6 bases). Trimming removed 0 bases at V and 4 bases at J, with 16 bases between. CDR3 size: 17 residues. Germline values: CDR1 MGHRA, CDR2 YSYEKL. The CDR3 nucleotides read TGCGCCAGCAGCCAAGATGGGGGCAGGGAAGTTTACAATGAGCAGTTCTTC. This gives the protein CASSQDGGREVYNEQFF.